The clone carrying this TCR beta chain was detected a few times. V dropped 0 bases and J dropped 4 bases, with 16 bases sitting between them. The CDR3 runs to 16 residues. CDR1 MNHEY and CDR2 SMNVEV come from the germline V gene (reference sequence). The sample belongs to a study of CD8 T cells in ankylosing spondylitis. TCRdb re-called the 5' RACE reads through MiXCR, storing one row per CDR3 protein. The data contain approximately 210,000 distinct CDR3 sequences, roughly 12% of them singletons. The chain is built from TRBV27 and TRBJ2-7, with D perhaps TRBD1 (6 bases). Sequencing was done on a sample of blood, either unsorted or a sorted T cell fraction (not recorded which). The receptor was derived from a male donor with ankylosing spondylitis or in good health (not recorded which). CDR3 amino acids: CASSLSGQGTGYEQYF. The CDR3 DNA is TGTGCCAGCAGTTTATCGGGGCAGGGAACAGGGTACGAGCAGTACTTC.